This T cell receptor (beta chain) was identified in a study of T cell responses to AZD1222 COVID-19 vaccine. Broader study findings: The CD4 TCRs associated with vaccination extended across spike and predominated at 160-218 and 743-854.

Clones were read by immunoSEQ multiplex PCR, and TCRdb kept only the in-frame ones, dropping some. The sample has around 150,000 clones, 92% seen once. As regards this clone: As yet, its antigen is unknown.

Recipients boosted at about 4 weeks or about 12 weeks are pooled. CDR3 length: 14 residues. V lost 5 bases and J lost 5, with 15 bases in between. CDR1 and CDR2 (germline): PRHDT, FYEKMQ (reference sequence). The sequence was collected from an adult who received the AZD1222 COVID-19 vaccine. The chain joins TRBV13 to TRBJ1-1, with D perhaps TRBD1 (6 bases). The sequencing here drew on peripheral blood, taken 28 days after the second AZD1222 dose. The CDR3 protein is CASSNYRDKTEAFF. Written as DNA, the CDR3 is TGTGCCAGCAGCAATTACAGGGATAAGACTGAAGCTTTCTTT. The entire variable domain, with the rest obtained from reference TRBV13 and TRBJ1-1, is as follows: AAGVIQSPRHLIKEKRETATLKCYPIPRHDTVYWYQQGPGQDPQFLISFYEKMQSDKGSIPDRFSAQQFSDYHSELNMSSLELGDSALYFCASSNYRDKTEAFFGQGTRLTVV.